The entry that follows covers one T cell receptor beta chain sequence. Its antigen remains unidentified. The sample holds other DNA sequences that translate to the same CDR3. V was pared by 4 bases and J by 2 bases, with 7 bases between. Germline V gene lookup returns CDR1 SGHRS and CDR2 YFSETQ. There are 13 residues in the CDR3. All of the isolated RNA was reverse transcribed, so expressed TCRB transcripts were sequenced. Sequencing used immunoSEQ multiplex PCR; TCRdb keeps in-frame clones, though not all of them. The sample has 810,000 or so clones, under 20% seen once. The data stem from a study of beta chain features in type 1 diabetes. Turning to the study itself: Sorted cells from all samples, numbering approximately 110,000,000, were examined.

Study findings and constraints: Within the patient group, naive, central memory and Treg TCRB repertoires appeared more similar to each other than within healthy donors. For patients and controls alike, PCR might favor shorter templates to the same degree. In every one of the four CD4+ subsets, TCRB CDR3s were moderately but significantly shorter in Type 1 diabetes patients.

The sample consisted of naive CD4+ T cells from blood. The chain has TRBV5-1 and TRBJ1-5; the D gene is possibly TRBD1 (5 bases). This TCR was recovered from a woman aged 18 to 35 in good health. The CDR3 nucleotides read TGCGCCAGCAGCAGGGACGGCAATCAGCCCCAGCATTTT. Its translation is CASSRDGNQPQHF.